These 28 T cell receptor beta chains came from one sample sequenced in a study of tumor-infiltrating lymphocytes in primary liver carcinoma. Priming with a constant-region primer yielded TCR beta cDNA from about 500 ng total RNA. Library construction for TCR beta comprised three nested multiplex PCR rounds performed with slightly modified ARM-PCR. Both of the initial two PCR rounds ran for roughly 10 cycles and employed TRBV1-TRBV30 forward primers alongside a C-beta reverse primer. TCRdb fed the multiplex PCR reads into MiXCR, producing one record per CDR3 protein. The table lists approximately 110,000 distinct CDR3 sequences, roughly three fifths of them singletons. The study co-extracted DNA and RNA from about 20-30 mg of unsorted bulk tissue. The sample comprised liver tumor tissue from sampling region 3. Described subset: tumor region T3, left-lateral pole. Every receptor here comes from a woman aged 60-70 years with primary liver carcinoma and hepatitis B virus infection.

In the case of this clonotype: One end of the junction fails to match germline, which may point to a read error. The chain employs TRBV5-1 and TRBJ2-2, with 9 nucleotides matching TRBD1. The germline gives CDR1 SGHRS, CDR2 YFSETQ. The CDR3 length is 16 residues. CDR3 region: CDSSSGTGIFTGELFF. The CDR3 DNA follows: TGCGACAGCAGCTCCGGGACAGGGATTTTTACCGGGGAGCTGTTTTTT.

This clonotype was detected many times. The chain uses TRBV6-1 and TRBJ1-1, with 7 nucleotides matching TRBD1. J lost 6 bases, V lost 10 bases, and 8 bases had no gene match. Germline loops: CDR1 MNHNS, CDR2 SASEGT. The CDR3 totals 12 residues. CDR3 protein: CANDRVGAEAFF. In DNA form, the CDR3 reads TGTGCCAATGACAGGGTCGGGGCTGAAGCTTTCTTT.

The V gene is TRBV20-1, the J gene TRBJ2-1; D might be TRBD1 (6 bases). The CDR3 is 11 residues long. V shed 6 bases and J shed 5 bases, with 8 bases lying between them. Germline assignment: CDR1 DFQATT and CDR2 SNEGSKA (reference sequence). CDR3 region: CSANRDNEQFF. CDR3 in DNA: TGCAGTGCGAACAGGGACAATGAGCAGTTCTTC.

Worth noting for this clonotype: Compared with germline, one end of the junction differs, possibly owing to a read error. This chain connects TRBV24-1 to TRBJ2-1; 7 bases line up with TRBD1. Germline CDR1 and CDR2: KGHDR and SFDVKD. CDR3 length: 14 amino acids. CDR3 sequence reads: CATSDRGLRAEQLF. CDR3 nucleotide sequence: TGTGCCACCAGTGACAGGGGGTTGCGGGCTGAACAGCTCTTC.

This clonotype was observed a few times. A much larger clone lies a single base off, so this may be a read error. The chain joins TRBV6-6 to TRBJ1-2, with D possibly matching TRBD1 (5 bases). CDR1 and CDR2 from the germline V gene are MNHNY and SVGAGI (reference sequence). CDR3 size: 15 residues. The CDR3 region has the DNA TGTGTCAGCCGTCCTCCTTCAGGGTTTGTCTATGGCTACACCTTC. Translating gives CVSRPPSGFVYGYTF.

As concerns this clonotype: Relative to the germline gene, one junction end is altered; a read error may explain this. The chain recombines TRBV11-2 with TRBJ2-7, with TRBD1 matching 8 bases. This CDR3 comprises 16 residues. Germline CDR1 reads SGHAT; CDR2 reads FQNNGV. The CDR3 here is CAGSFGAGGGFEEQYF. The CDR3 DNA follows: TGTGCCGGCAGCTTTGGGGCAGGGGGCGGATTCGAAGAGCAGTACTTC.

This chain joins TRBV28 and TRBJ2-7, with 7 bases aligning to TRBD1. The germline CDR1 and CDR2 sequences are MDHEN and SYDVKM. The V gene end was trimmed by 3 bases and the J gene end by 3 bases; junction bases not matched to a gene: 2. CDR3 size: 13 residues. The CDR3 DNA reads TGTGCCAGCAGTTTGCAGGGGGTCTACGAGCAGTACTTC. As protein: CASSLQGVYEQYF. Filled out from reference TRBV28 and TRBJ2-7, the complete variable domain reads DVKVTQSSRYLVKRTGEKVFLECVQDMDHENMFWYRQDPGLGLRLIYFSYDVKMKEKGDIPEGYSVSREKKERFSLILESASTNQTSMYLCASSLQGVYEQYFGPGTRLTVT.

A remark on this clonotype: A much larger clonotype is one base distant, so this may be a read error. The genes are TRBV5-1 and TRBJ2-5, with D hard to call. V lost 0 bases and J 5 bases, leaving 11 bases between the germline ends. The CDR3 runs to 14 residues. Germline CDR1 SGHRS, CDR2 YFSETQ. The CDR3 DNA is TGCGCCAGCAGCTTGGGGACCATGACGGAGACCCAGTACTTC. Protein sequence: CASSLGTMTETQYF. Together with reference TRBV5-1 and TRBJ2-5, the CDR3 gives the full variable domain: KAGVTQTPRYLIKTRGQQVTLSCSPISGHRSVSWYQQTPGQGLQFLFEYFSETQRNKGNFPGRFSGRQFSNSRSEMNVSTLELGDSALYLCASSLGTMTETQYFGPGTRLLVL.

This clonotype was observed many times. The genes are TRBV7-8 and TRBJ2-7; tentative D call: TRBD1 (6 bases). CDR1 is SGHVS, CDR2 FQNEAQ, per germline. V lost 3 bases and J lost 0, with 9 bases in between. The CDR3 has 14 residues. The CDR3 DNA is TGTGCCAGCAGCTTCACAGGGAGCTCCTACGAGCAGTACTTC. Protein: CASSFTGSSYEQYF.

The V gene is TRBV30, the J gene TRBJ2-5; the match to TRBD1 covers 9 bases. Germline CDR1 is GTSNPN and CDR2 is SVGIG (reference sequence). The V and J ends lost 0 bases and 5 bases, in that order; junction bases with no gene match: 10. The CDR3 length is 16 residues. In DNA, the CDR3 is TGTGCCTGGAGTGTGCAGACAGGGGGATCGGGGGAGACCCAGTACTTC. It codes for CAWSVQTGGSGETQYF.

About this clonotype: It may be a read error: a sequence one base away is much more abundant. The chain has TRBV6-6 and TRBJ1-5; D is perhaps TRBD1 (5 bases). Germline V gene sequence: CDR1 MNHNY, CDR2 SVGAGI (reference sequence). This CDR3 contains 17 residues. For the CDR3, the DNA is TGTACCAGCTGGGTCGACAGCGCAACTTCAATAAATCAGCCCCAGCATTTT. It yields the protein CTSWVDSATSINQPQHF.

The V gene is TRBV5-1, the J gene TRBJ2-5; 9 nucleotides line up with TRBD1. Per germline, CDR1 SGHRS and CDR2 YFSETQ. V gave up 6 bases and J gave up 2 bases; unmatched junction bases: 11. This CDR3 contains 16 residues. CDR3 sequence (DNA): TGCGCCAGCATCCCGGGACAGGGAGGTTGGCAAGAGACCCAGTACTTC. As protein: CASIPGQGGWQETQYF.

The sample holds a few counts of this clonotype. An end of the junction does not agree with germline; a read error may underlie this. The V and J genes are TRBV11-3 and TRBJ2-7; D gene unclear. In germline, CDR1 is SGHNT, CDR2 YENEEA. The CDR3 spans 11 residues. CDR3 protein: CGSSPLNEQYF. The CDR3 nucleotides read TGTGGCAGCAGCCCCCTCAATGAGCAGTACTTC. The full variable domain, rest sourced from reference TRBV11-3 and TRBJ2-7, is EAGVVQSPRYKIIEKKQPVAFWCNPISGHNTLYWYLQNLGQGPELLIRYENEEAVDDSQLPKDRFSAERLKGVDSTLKIQPAELGDSAVYLCGSSPLNEQYFGPGTRLTVT.

This clonotype occurred many times. The chain links TRBV6-1 to TRBJ2-1; 14 bases line up with TRBD2. CDR1 and CDR2 (germline): MNHNS, SASEGT. The J segment lost 8 bases and the V segment lost 6 bases, leaving 9 bases of the junction unmatched. CDR3 length: 16 residues. DNA of the CDR3: TGTGCCAGCAGGAAGGGACTAGCGGGAGATCGCGATGAGCAGTTCTTC. Translating it yields CASRKGLAGDRDEQFF.

This clonotype was seen once. The rearrangement links TRBV11-2 to TRBJ2-1, with TRBD2 matching 8 bases. The germline V gene encodes CDR1 SGHAT and CDR2 FQNNGV. CDR3 length equals 19 residues. Losses at the gene ends were 7 bases for V and 0 bases for J; bases not matched to a gene: 17. DNA of the CDR3: TGTGCCAGCACCTTGCAGACTAGCGCCTTAGGGATCTCCTACAATGAGCAGTTCTTC. This codes for CASTLQTSALGISYNEQFF.

This clonotype was observed a single time. This chain joins TRBV11-2 and TRBJ2-3; 10 bases fit TRBD2. Unmatched junction bases numbered 8, after V lost 5 bases and J lost 3 bases. Germline loops: CDR1 SGHAT, CDR2 FQNNGV. The CDR3 is made up of 16 amino acids. The CDR3 sequence is CASSPWVAGGTDTQYF. CDR3 nucleotide sequence: TGTGCCAGCAGCCCCTGGGTAGCGGGGGGTACAGATACGCAGTATTTT. The full variable domain, completed using reference TRBV11-2 and TRBJ2-3, is EAGVAQSPRYKIIEKRQSVAFWCNPISGHATLYWYQQILGQGPKLLIQFQNNGVVDDSQLPKDRFSAERLKGVDSTLKIQPAKLEDSAVYLCASSPWVAGGTDTQYFGPGTRLTVL.

Details on this clonotype: Possible read error: a much larger clone is one base away. This sequence joins TRBV5-1 and TRBJ2-5; no definite D call. The germline gives CDR1 SGHRS, CDR2 YFSETQ. Trimming pared 4 bases from V and 2 bases from J, leaving 12 bases between. The CDR3 loop spans 14 amino acids. The CDR3 region has the DNA TGCGCCAGCAGCATACTGGGATTTCAAGAGACCCAGTACTTC. It encodes CASSILGFQETQYF.

This rearrangement joins TRBV4-2 to TRBJ2-7, with a tentative D call TRBD2 (5 bases). V was trimmed by 0 bases and J by 7 bases, leaving 19 bases between them. Germline loops: CDR1 LGHNA, CDR2 YNFKEQ. The CDR3 runs to 16 residues. CDR3: CASSQEGAGRLSEQYF. CDR3 DNA sequence: TGTGCCAGCAGCCAAGAGGGTGCGGGCCGCTTGTCTGAGCAGTACTTC.

Concerning this clonotype: A much larger clone differs from this one at a single base, so this may be a read error. The V and J genes are TRBV12-3 or TRBV12-4 and TRBJ1-5, with D possibly TRBD2 on 5 matching bases. The DNA matches TRBJ2-3 better at its end, which makes the J call doubtful. The CDR3 spans 15 residues. Here the CDR3 DNA reads TGTGCCAGCAGTCCCGACGGGATTAGCAATCAGCCCCAGTATTTT. It yields the protein CASSPDGISNQPQYF.

DNA for the CDR3: TGCAGTGCTAGGCTGGGGGCGTTGACTGAAGCTTTCTTT. Its translation is CSARLGALTEAFF. The chain joins TRBV20-1 to TRBJ1-1; the D gene is possibly TRBD1 (6 bases). The CDR3 consists of 13 residues. Germline V lookup: CDR1 DFQATT, CDR2 SNEGSKA (reference sequence). Trimming shortened V by 3 bases and J by 5 bases, and 13 bases separated the two germline ends.

A remark on this clonotype: The junction differs from germline at one of its ends, possibly a read error. The V call is TRBV14, the J call TRBJ2-6; D is unresolved. The V gene's germline CDR1 is SGHDN and CDR2 FVKESK. The CDR3 is made up of 13 amino acids. CDR3 in amino acids: CDSSPPGTNVLTF. In DNA, the CDR3 is TGTGACAGCAGCCCGCCTGGGACCAACGTCCTGACTTTC.

At least ten counts were recorded for this clonotype. The chain links TRBV5-4 to TRBJ2-1; 10 nucleotides match TRBD2. After removal of 4 bases from V and 3 bases from J, the junction contained 7 bases not matched to a gene. The length of the CDR3 is 16 residues. Germline assignment: CDR1 SGHNT and CDR2 YYREEE (reference sequence). CDR3 protein: CASSAGLAGVYNEQFF. DNA of the CDR3: TGTGCCAGCAGCGCCGGCCTAGCGGGAGTCTACAATGAGCAGTTCTTC.

For this clonotype: Here the CDR3 omits its conserved ending phenylalanine or tryptophan, so a read error is the likely source. CDR3 DNA: TGCGCCAGCAGCCTACTTAGTGGGGACAGCACCTACGAGCAGTACTTA. Its translation: CASSLLSGDSTYEQYL. V and J are TRBV5-1 and TRBJ2-7; 7 bases match TRBD1. The CDR3 has 16 amino acids. The trim removed 4 bases at V and 2 bases at J, leaving 12 bases unmatched. Germline V gives CDR1 SGHRS, CDR2 YFSETQ.

Comment on this clonotype: A much larger clone sits a single nucleotide away, making a read error possible. The V gene is TRBV12-3 or TRBV12-4, the J gene TRBJ2-7; D not resolved. There are 14 residues in the CDR3. This chain's CDR3 is CASSPTRLFYGQYF. In DNA form, the CDR3 reads TGTGCCAGCAGTCCGACCCGACTTTTCTACGGGCAGTACTTC.

As to this clonotype: This sequence may be a read error, since a much larger clone differs from it by one base. The rearrangement joins TRBV29-1 to TRBJ1-2; D unclear. This CDR3 has 14 amino acids. V lost 3 bases, J lost 8 bases, and 19 bases lay in between. The germline V gene has CDR1 SQVTM and CDR2 ANQGSEA. The CDR3 region is CSVEIFRLSWGYTF. CDR3 DNA sequence: TGCAGCGTTGAGATTTTCAGGCTTAGCTGGGGCTACACCTTC.

This clonotype occurred many times. The rearrangement uses TRBV6-6 and TRBJ2-5; 9 bases map to TRBD1. Germline trimming cut 0 bases from V and 2 bases from J; bases unmatched to any gene: 1. The CDR3 spans 15 residues. Per the germline V gene, CDR1 is MNHNY and CDR2 is SVGAGI (reference sequence). As DNA, the CDR3 is TGTGCCAGCAGTTACTCGACAGGGGGACAAGAGACCCAGTACTTC. Its protein is CASSYSTGGQETQYF.

To note about this clonotype: The junction departs from the called germline gene at one end, perhaps through a read error. The V and J genes are TRBV11-2 and TRBJ2-3; D tentatively reads TRBD1 or TRBD2 (5 bases each). Germline loops: CDR1 SGHAT, CDR2 FQNNGV. The CDR3 extends over 16 amino acids. CDR3 nucleotides: TGTGCCAGCAGCTTCTCCACCCGAGGGGCCACGGATATGCAGTATTTT. Its protein product is CASSFSTRGATDMQYF.

This clonotype turned up a few times. A read error is likely, as this CDR3 ends without the conserved phenylalanine or tryptophan. This chain joins TRBV30 and TRBJ1-2, with no clear D. CDR1 and CDR2 (germline): GTSNPN, SVGIG (reference sequence). V lost 2 bases and J 1 base, leaving 5 bases between the germline ends. CDR3 length: 12 residues. The CDR3 DNA follows: TGTGCCTGGAGTATGGGTAACTATGGCTACACCTCC. Translating it yields CAWSMGNYGYTS.